What follows describes a single TCR beta chain. This sample was taken from a study of T cells in Graves' hyperthyroidism and ophthalmopathy. Researchers amplified the TCR beta CDR3 regions from RNA transcripts. The TCR CDR3 was amplified in a first-round RT-PCR using the HTBI primer set. TCRdb re-analysed the multiplex PCR reads in MiXCR, keeping a single row per CDR3 protein. Of around 690,000 distinct CDR3 sequences in the sample, roughly 17% are singletons; the top ten hold 15%. CDR3 length equals 11 residues. Germline-derived CDR1 and CDR2 are DFQATT and SNEGSKA (reference sequence). The V end was cut by 2 bases, the J end by 7 bases, with 3 bases between.

The specimen sequenced was blood. This rearrangement joins TRBV20-1 to TRBJ1-6; D uncertain. This clonotype was obtained from a man in his forties or fifties with Graves' hyperthyroidism. Written as DNA, the CDR3 is TGCAGTGCTAGACGGAATTCACCCCTCCACTTT. This translates into CSARRNSPLHF.